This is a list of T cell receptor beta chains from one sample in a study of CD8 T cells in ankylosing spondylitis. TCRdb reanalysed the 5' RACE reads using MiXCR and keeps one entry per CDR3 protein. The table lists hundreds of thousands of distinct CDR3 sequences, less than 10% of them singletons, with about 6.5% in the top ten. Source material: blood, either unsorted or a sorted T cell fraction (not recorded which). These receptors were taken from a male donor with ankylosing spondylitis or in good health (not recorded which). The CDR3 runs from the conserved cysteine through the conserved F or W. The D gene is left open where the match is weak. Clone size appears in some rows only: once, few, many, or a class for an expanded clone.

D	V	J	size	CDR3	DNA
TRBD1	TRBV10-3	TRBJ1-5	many	CAISRTGDQPQHF	TGTGCCATCAGTCGGACAGGTGATCAGCCCCAGCATTTT
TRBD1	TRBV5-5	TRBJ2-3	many	CASSLPGQPKVTDTQYF	TGTGCCAGCAGCTTGCCGGGACAGCCCAAGGTGACAGATACGCAGTATTTT
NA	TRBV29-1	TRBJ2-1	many	CSGEGESDEQFF	TGCAGCGGCGAGGGGGAAAGCGATGAGCAGTTCTTC
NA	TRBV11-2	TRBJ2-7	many	CASSLVQYSYEQYF	TGTGCCAGCAGCTTAGTACAGTACTCCTACGAGCAGTACTTC
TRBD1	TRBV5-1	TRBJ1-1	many	CASSNRGENTEAFF	TGCGCCAGCAGCAACAGGGGAGAGAACACTGAAGCTTTCTTT
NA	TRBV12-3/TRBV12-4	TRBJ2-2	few	CASRQDPGELFF	TGTGCCAGCAGGCAGGACCCCGGGGAGCTGTTTTTT
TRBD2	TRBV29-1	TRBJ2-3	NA	CSVEGVGGPGDTQYF	TGCAGCGTTGAAGGGGTGGGAGGGCCGGGTGATACGCAGTATTTT
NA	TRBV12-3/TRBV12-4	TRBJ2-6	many	CASSLGISGANVLTF	TGTGCCAGCAGTTTAGGGATCTCTGGGGCCAACGTCCTGACTTTC
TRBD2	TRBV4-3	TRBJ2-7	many	CASSPGLAGHEQYF	TGCGCCAGCAGCCCGGGACTAGCGGGACACGAGCAGTACTTC
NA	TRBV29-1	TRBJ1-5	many	CSVAGSNQPQHF	TGCAGCGTTGCGGGGTCAAATCAGCCCCAGCATTTT
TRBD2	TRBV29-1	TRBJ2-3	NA	CSVRTPGLAGVVRSTDTQYF	TGCAGCGTACGTACACCGGGACTAGCGGGAGTAGTGAGGAGCACAGATACGCAGTATTTT
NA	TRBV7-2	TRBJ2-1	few	CASGYPNEQFF	TGTGCCAGCGGCTACCCGAATGAGCAGTTCTTC
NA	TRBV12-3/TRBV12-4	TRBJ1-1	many	CASSPRVEKAFF	TGTGCCAGCAGCCCTCGGGTGGAAAAAGCTTTCTTT
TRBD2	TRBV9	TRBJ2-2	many	CASTAGGTANTGELFF	TGTGCCAGCACCGCGGGAGGAACGGCGAACACCGGGGAGCTGTTTTTT
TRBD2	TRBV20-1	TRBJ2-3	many	CSARGLAIEDSDTQYF	TGCAGTGCTAGGGGACTAGCGATAGAAGACTCAGATACGCAGTATTTT
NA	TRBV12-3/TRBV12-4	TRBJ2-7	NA	CASGLPSYEQYF	TGTGCCAGCGGACTACCTAGTTACGAGCAGTACTTC
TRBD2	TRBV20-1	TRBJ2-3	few	CSANSGGVTDTQYF	TGCAGTGCTAATAGCGGGGGGGTCACAGATACGCAGTATTTT
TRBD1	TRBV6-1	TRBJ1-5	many	CASIEGTGEHQPQHF	TGTGCCAGCATAGAGGGGACAGGGGAGCATCAGCCCCAGCATTTT
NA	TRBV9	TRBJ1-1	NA	CASSVGVGNTEAFF	TGTGCCAGCAGCGTGGGCGTGGGGAACACTGAAGCTTTCTTT
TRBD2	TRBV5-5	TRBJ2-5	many	CASSLSLAGGETQYF	TGTGCCAGCAGCTTGTCACTAGCGGGAGGAGAGACCCAGTACTTC
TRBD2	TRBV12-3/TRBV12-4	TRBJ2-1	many	CASSFPGLAWSYNEQFF	TGTGCCAGCAGTTTCCCTGGACTAGCATGGTCCTACAATGAGCAGTTCTTC
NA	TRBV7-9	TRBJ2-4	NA	CASSLGTGLAKNIQYF	TGTGCCAGCAGCTTAGGAACAGGCCTAGCCAAAAACATTCAGTACTTC
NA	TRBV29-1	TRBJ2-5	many	CSVETGVESQETQYF	TGCAGCGTTGAAACGGGAGTGGAATCTCAAGAGACCCAGTACTTC
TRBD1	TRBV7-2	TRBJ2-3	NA	CASSSQGAQTDTQYF	TGTGCCAGCAGCTCACAGGGGGCGCAGACAGATACGCAGTATTTT